A single sample gave rise to the 25 T cell receptor beta chains below, sequenced in a study of CD8 T cells in Susac syndrome. Random hexamers served to reverse transcribe roughly 0.5 to 1 ug RNA. Each CDR3 protein gets one entry after TCRdb re-called the immunoSEQ multiplex PCR reads with MiXCR. The table shows approximately 25,000 distinct CDR3 sequences, with roughly 93% occurring only once. What was sequenced was CD8+ T cells from PBMCs. The receptors were sampled from a human donor with Susac syndrome.

This chain uses TRBV7-6 with TRBJ2-1; the match to TRBD1 covers 8 bases. The CDR3 has 16 residues. V was clipped by 0 bases and J by 6 bases; unmatched bases: 7. Germline V CDR1 and CDR2: SGHVS, FNYEAQ. DNA of the CDR3: TGTGCCAGCAGCTTAGCGAACGCAGGGGGCTTCAATGAGCAGTTCTTC. This gives the protein CASSLANAGGFNEQFF.

This clonotype was detected only once. The gene calls are TRBV7-9 and TRBJ2-1; 11 bases are shared with TRBD2. Germline V gene data show CDR1 as SEHNR and CDR2 as FQNEAQ (reference sequence). The V segment lost 2 bases and the J segment 5 bases; nucleotides outside the gene matches: 8. The length of the CDR3 is 17 residues. The CDR3 is CASSLTSGGHVDNEQFF. In DNA form, the CDR3 reads TGTGCCAGCAGCTTAACTAGCGGGGGCCACGTTGACAATGAGCAGTTCTTC.

The J gene is TRBJ2-7, the V gene TRBV13; TRBD2 is a possible D gene (5 bases). The germline gives CDR1 PRHDT, CDR2 FYEKMQ (reference sequence). The CDR3 totals 14 residues. V lost 1 base and J lost 1, with 8 bases in between. CDR3 loop: CASSLASGSYEQYF. The CDR3 nucleotides read TGTGCCAGCAGCTTAGCCAGCGGATCCTACGAGCAGTACTTC.

This clonotype was seen a single time. The chain employs TRBV6-1 and TRBJ1-2, with no clear D. The CDR3 runs to 14 residues. Trimming pared 7 bases from V and 4 bases from J, leaving 16 bases between. The V gene's germline CDR1 is MNHNS and CDR2 SASEGT. CDR3 bases: TGTGCCAGCACCCTGAACACCCAGTTCTATGGCTACACCTTC. As protein: CASTLNTQFYGYTF.

The V call is TRBV19, the J call TRBJ2-3, with TRBD2 matching 9 bases. There are 15 residues in the CDR3. Germline assignment: CDR1 LNHDA and CDR2 SQIVND (reference sequence). The J segment lost 2 bases and the V segment lost 8 bases, leaving 8 bases of the junction unmatched. The CDR3 here is CASSFVAGDTDTQYF. CDR3 in DNA: TGTGCCAGTTCATTTGTAGCGGGGGACACAGATACGCAGTATTTT.

This chain links TRBV3-1 with TRBJ1-2; D remains unclear. Looked up from germline, CDR1 is LGHDT and CDR2 is YNNKEL (reference sequence). The CDR3 is 14 residues long. Trimming took off 3 bases at V and 1 base at J, with 9 bases between the two ends. The CDR3 region is CASSQDLFNYGYTF. CDR3 DNA sequence: TGTGCCAGCAGCCAGGACCTCTTTAACTATGGCTACACCTTC.

The V and J genes are TRBV9 and TRBJ1-5, with a possible D match to TRBD1 (5 bases). There are 14 residues in the CDR3. Germline V CDR1 and CDR2: SGDLS, YYNGEE. V was trimmed by 0 bases and J by 4 bases, leaving 8 bases between them. For the CDR3, the DNA is TGTGCCAGCAGCGTAGGAGCAGGGAATCAGCCCCAGCATTTT. It codes for CASSVGAGNQPQHF.

V is TRBV12-3 or TRBV12-4 and J is TRBJ2-3; D is ambiguous. V shed 6 bases and J shed 5 bases, with 9 bases lying between them. The CDR3 runs to 12 residues. The CDR3 reads CASSRGRDTQYF. CDR3 in DNA: TGTGCCAGCAGCCGAGGTAGAGATACGCAGTATTTT.

The chain links TRBV7-3 to TRBJ1-1; 7 nucleotides agree with TRBD1. CDR3 length: 13 amino acids. The junction had 4 bases not matched to a gene; V was cut back by 5 bases and J by 4 bases. The germline gives CDR1 SGHTA, CDR2 FQGTGA. In DNA form, the CDR3 reads TGTGCCAGCAGCCTTGGACAGGCCACTGAAGCTTTCTTT. This codes for CASSLGQATEAFF. Using reference TRBV7-3 and TRBJ1-1 for the parts outside the CDR3, the full variable domain is GAGVSQTPSNKVTEKGKYVELRCDPISGHTALYWYRQSLGQGPEFLIYFQGTGAADDSGLPNDRFFAVRPEGSVSTLKIQRTERGDSAVYLCASSLGQATEAFFGQGTRLTVV.

This clonotype was seen a single time. The chain carries TRBV7-9 and TRBJ1-2; 7 nucleotides agree with TRBD1. This CDR3 is built from 15 residues. Germline assignment: CDR1 SEHNR and CDR2 FQNEAQ (reference sequence). Unmatched junction bases numbered 8, after V lost 5 bases and J lost 2 bases. CDR3 coding DNA: TGTGCCAGCAGCGCCGGGACAGCTGTAAACTATGGCTACACCTTC. Protein sequence: CASSAGTAVNYGYTF.

The chain uses TRBV29-1 and TRBJ2-7; perhaps D is TRBD1 or TRBD2 (5 bases each). V was cut by 0 bases and J by 0 bases, with 12 bases left in between. Germline loops: CDR1 SQVTM, CDR2 ANQGSEA. CDR3 length: 15 residues. Here the CDR3 reads CSVEDRGVGSYEQYF. DNA of the CDR3: TGCAGCGTTGAAGATCGGGGCGTCGGCTCCTACGAGCAGTACTTC.

The gene calls are TRBV25-1 and TRBJ1-6, with TRBD1 matching over 7 bases. The V and J ends lost 4 bases and 7 bases, in that order; junction bases with no gene match: 13. CDR1 and CDR2 from the germline V gene are MGHDK and SYGVNS. CDR3 length: 17 residues. This CDR3 is CASSGHRGPGPNSPLHF. The CDR3 DNA reads as TGTGCCAGCAGTGGCCACAGGGGCCCTGGACCCAATTCACCCCTCCACTTT.

The chain is built from TRBV27 and TRBJ1-2, with D possibly being TRBD1 (6 bases). Trimming stripped 3 bases from V and 3 bases from J, with 20 bases between. The CDR3 has 17 amino acids. Germline values: CDR1 MNHEY, CDR2 SMNVEV (reference sequence). The CDR3 protein is CASSLGKLTKGDYGYTF. CDR3 in DNA: TGTGCCAGCAGTTTGGGCAAGTTAACAAAGGGGGACTATGGCTACACCTTC.

The chain is built from TRBV24-1 and TRBJ2-1, with TRBD1 identical over 12 bases. CDR1 KGHDR and CDR2 SFDVKD come from the germline V gene. J lost 4 bases, V lost 3 bases, and 6 bases had no gene match. The CDR3 is 17 residues long. CDR3 loop: CATSDLSGQGAYNEQFF. DNA for the CDR3: TGTGCCACCAGTGATCTCTCGGGACAGGGGGCATACAATGAGCAGTTCTTC.

The chain carries TRBV7-9 and TRBJ1-4, with TRBD1 matching 7 bases. V was pared by 7 bases and J by 6 bases, with 14 bases of the junction left unmatched. CDR1 is SEHNR, CDR2 FQNEAQ, per germline (reference sequence). The CDR3 consists of 16 residues. CDR3 in DNA: TGTGCCAGCATCTGGACAGGCAGTGGCGAAGATGAAAAACTGTTTTTT. This encodes CASIWTGSGEDEKLFF.

The chain couples TRBV6-5 to TRBJ1-2; maybe TRBD1 (5 bases). The CDR3 extends over 15 amino acids. The germline gives CDR1 MNHEY, CDR2 SVGAGI. Trimming took 2 bases from V and 5 from J, leaving 15 bases between them. As DNA, the CDR3 is TGTGCCAGCAGTTACCGAGAGACAGCCAAGTATGGCTACACCTTC. Protein product: CASSYRETAKYGYTF.

This clonotype was seen a handful of times. CDR3 nucleotide sequence: TGTGCCAGCAGCCAGATAGCGGTATACGCAGATACGCAGTATTTT. This translates into CASSQIAVYADTQYF. The V call is TRBV11-2, the J call TRBJ2-3, with D perhaps matching TRBD2 (6 bases). Germline V gives CDR1 SGHAT, CDR2 FQNNGV. V lost 5 bases and J 4 bases, leaving 16 bases between the germline ends. The CDR3 extends over 15 amino acids.

The V gene is TRBV7-9, the J gene TRBJ2-2; either TRBD1 or TRBD2 may supply D (5 bases each). Germline CDR1 SEHNR, CDR2 FQNEAQ (reference sequence). Trimming took 4 bases from V and 4 from J, leaving 19 bases between them. The CDR3 extends over 17 amino acids. CDR3 residues: CASSSTNRDPSTGELFF. The CDR3 DNA is TGTGCCAGCAGCTCGACCAACCGGGACCCAAGCACCGGGGAGCTGTTTTTT.

The chain has TRBV7-9 and TRBJ2-5; either TRBD1 or TRBD2 may supply D (5 bases each). The germline V and J ends were trimmed by 5 bases and 4 bases, with 20 bases remaining between them. The CDR3 consists of 16 residues. Germline CDR1 and CDR2: SEHNR and FQNEAQ (reference sequence). The CDR3 nucleotides are TGTGCCAGCAGCGAATCGGGGCAGGGTCTTACAGAGACCCAGTACTTC. Translation: CASSESGQGLTETQYF.

This chain joins TRBV20-1 and TRBJ2-4, with D possibly being TRBD2 (6 bases). CDR3 size: 14 residues. Looked up from germline, CDR1 is DFQATT and CDR2 is SNEGSKA (reference sequence). V lost 3 bases, J lost 6 bases, and 15 bases lay in between. The chain's CDR3 is CSARARENLNIQYF. In DNA form, the CDR3 reads TGCAGTGCTAGGGCCCGGGAGAACCTAAACATTCAGTACTTC.

The chain carries TRBV7-9 and TRBJ1-1, with D maybe TRBD1 (5 bases). The CDR3 is 14 amino acids. V lost 1 base and J 1 base, leaving 7 bases between the germline ends. The germline gives CDR1 SEHNR, CDR2 FQNEAQ (reference sequence). The CDR3 loop is CASSLGGENTEAFF. CDR3 nucleotide sequence: TGTGCCAGCAGCTTAGGGGGCGAGAACACTGAAGCTTTCTTT.

J is TRBJ1-1 and V is TRBV4-1, with no clear D. CDR1 is MGHRA, CDR2 YSYEKL, per germline. V lost 4 bases, J lost 0 bases, and 9 bases lay in between. The CDR3 is 14 amino acids. CDR3 coding DNA: TGCGCCAGCAGCCCTGGCTTACTGAACACTGAAGCTTTCTTT. It specifies CASSPGLLNTEAFF.

The chain combines TRBV30 with TRBJ2-1; maybe TRBD2 (6 bases). Trimming removed 1 base from V and 6 bases from J, with 10 bases in between. The CDR3 has 13 amino acids. The V gene's germline CDR1 is GTSNPN and CDR2 SVGIG (reference sequence). Written as DNA, the CDR3 is TGTGCCTGGAGTGGGGTCGGGGGCAATGAGCAGTTCTTC. Amino acid sequence: CAWSGVGGNEQFF. Full variable domain (rest looked up from reference TRBV30 and TRBJ2-1): SQTIHQWPATLVQPVGSPLSLECTVEGTSNPNLYWYRQAAGRGLQLLFYSVGIGQISSEVPQNLSASRPQDRQFILSSKKLLLSDSGFYLCAWSGVGGNEQFFGPGTRLTVL.

The chain combines TRBV6-5 with TRBJ1-1, with D perhaps matching TRBD1 (5 bases). The ends were cut back, 6 bases at V and 0 bases at J, with 11 bases in the middle. Germline lookup yields CDR1 MNHEY and CDR2 SVGAGI. This CDR3 has 14 residues. The CDR3, as DNA: TGTGCCAGCAGCCAAGGGGACCTGAACACTGAAGCTTTCTTT. This translates into CASSQGDLNTEAFF.

J is TRBJ2-7 and V is TRBV23-1; D is perhaps TRBD1 (8 bases). TRBV23-1 is marked as an open reading frame, function uncertain. Trimming left V 5 bases short and J 2 bases short, with 16 bases between. The CDR3 is made up of 15 amino acids. The DNA of the CDR3 is TGCGCCAGCAGTAGGGGGGGACAGGAAACCTACGAGCAGTACTTC. Translation gives CASSRGGQETYEQYF.